The rows below give T cell receptor beta chains drawn from one sample of a study of blood T cell repertoires in COVID-19. Sequencing was performed with immunoSEQ multiplex PCR; in TCRdb, only in-frame clones are kept and a portion is missing. The sample contains some 80,000 clones, 87% of which appear only once. Sequencing was carried out using peripheral blood. The receptors derive from a woman aged 80 or over with active or convalescent COVID-19. The CDR3 runs from the conserved cysteine through the conserved F or W. Fields, in order: V gene, clone size, J gene, D gene, CDR3 protein, CDR3 DNA. A D gene is named only where the DNA matches it firmly. Some rows mark clone size as missing; the rest say once, few, many or name a class of expanded clone.

TRBV11-1	.	TRBJ1-1	.	CASSGPQGYMNTEAFF	TGTGCCAGCAGCGGCCCACAGGGTTACATGAACACTGAAGCTTTCTTT
TRBV3-1/TRBV3-2	.	TRBJ2-3	TRBD2	CASSQDREGVRVTDTQYF	TGTGCCAGCAGCCAAGATCGGGAGGGAGTGCGGGTCACAGATACGCAGTATTTT
TRBV7-9	.	TRBJ1-1	.	CASSLAGRANTEAFF	TGTGCCAGCAGCTTAGCGGGCAGGGCCAACACTGAAGCTTTCTTT
TRBV7-9	.	TRBJ2-7	.	CASSSTGQGREQYF	TGTGCCAGCAGCTCGACTGGGCAGGGTCGCGAGCAGTACTTC
TRBV7-9	.	TRBJ2-7	.	CASTWLGPYEQYF	TGTGCCAGCACCTGGCTGGGGCCCTACGAGCAGTACTTC
TRBV6-4	.	TRBJ2-5	.	CASSGGQGRETQYF	TGTGCCAGCAGTGGGGGGCAGGGCAGGGAGACCCAGTACTTC
TRBV5-4	.	TRBJ1-6	TRBD1	CASSLGGTGAYSYNSPLHF	TGTGCCAGCAGCTTGGGAGGGACAGGGGCCTACTCCTATAATTCACCCCTCCACTTT
TRBV4-3	.	TRBJ1-4	.	CASSQDWGELGEKLFF	TGCGCCAGCAGCCAAGATTGGGGGGAATTGGGTGAAAAACTGTTTTTT
TRBV10-1	.	TRBJ1-1	.	CASSGQGRTEAFF	TGCGCCAGCAGTGGTCAGGGGCGAACTGAAGCTTTCTTT
TRBV7-9	.	TRBJ1-2	.	CASSSGQNYGYTF	TGTGCCAGCAGCTCCGGACAGAACTATGGCTACACCTTC
TRBV6-2/TRBV6-3	.	TRBJ1-2	TRBD1	CASSYWDRANYGYTF	TGTGCCAGCAGTTACTGGGACAGGGCTAACTATGGCTACACCTTC
TRBV5-1	.	TRBJ2-3	.	CASSRLGAGDTQYF	TGCGCCAGCAGCCGTCTGGGGGCGGGAGATACGCAGTATTTT
TRBV2	.	TRBJ2-3	.	CASSVQGLPTDTQYF	TGTGCCAGCAGTGTGCAGGGTCTCCCCACAGATACGCAGTATTTT
TRBV20-1	.	TRBJ2-5	.	CSASGGETQYF	TGCAGTGCTAGCGGTGGAGAGACCCAGTACTTC
TRBV30	.	TRBJ1-1	TRBD1	CALRTGRTEAFF	TGTGCCTTAAGGACAGGGAGGACTGAAGCTTTCTTT
TRBV28	.	TRBJ2-7	.	CASSFYLSPYEQYF	TGTGCCAGCAGTTTCTATCTAAGTCCCTACGAGCAGTACTTC
TRBV11-2	once	TRBJ1-3	.	CASSLGSWTELNTIYF	TGTGCCAGCAGCTTAGGCTCTTGGACAGAGCTAAACACCATATATTTT
TRBV19	.	TRBJ1-1	.	CASSMADGETEAFF	TGTGCCAGTAGTATGGCGGACGGGGAAACTGAAGCTTTCTTT